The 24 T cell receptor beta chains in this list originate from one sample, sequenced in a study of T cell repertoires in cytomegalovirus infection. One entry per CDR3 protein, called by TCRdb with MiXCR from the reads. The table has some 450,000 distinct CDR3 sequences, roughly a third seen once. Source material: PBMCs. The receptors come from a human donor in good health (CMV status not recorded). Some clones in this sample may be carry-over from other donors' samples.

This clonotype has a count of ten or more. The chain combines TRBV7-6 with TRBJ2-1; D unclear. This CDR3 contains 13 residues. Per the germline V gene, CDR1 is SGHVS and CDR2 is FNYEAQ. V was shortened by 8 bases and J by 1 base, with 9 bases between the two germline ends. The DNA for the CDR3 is TGTGCCAGCGGATCCCATTCCTACAATGAGCAGTTCTTC. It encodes CASGSHSYNEQFF.

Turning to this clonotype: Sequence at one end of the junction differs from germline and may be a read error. The CDR3 region has the DNA TGTGCCAGCAGCTTAAATCCGGGACACCAATCAACCTATGGCTACAACTTC. It encodes CASSLNPGHQSTYGYNF. The gene calls are TRBV7-8 and TRBJ1-2; D perhaps matches TRBD1 (6 bases). This CDR3 is 17 amino acids long. Germline CDR1 is SGHVS and CDR2 is FQNEAQ.

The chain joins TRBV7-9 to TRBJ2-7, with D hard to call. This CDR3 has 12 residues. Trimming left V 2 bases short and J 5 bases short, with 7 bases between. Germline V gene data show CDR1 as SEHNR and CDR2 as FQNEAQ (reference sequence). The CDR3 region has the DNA TGTGCCAGCAGCTTAACCCCCAACGAGCAGTACTTC. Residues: CASSLTPNEQYF.

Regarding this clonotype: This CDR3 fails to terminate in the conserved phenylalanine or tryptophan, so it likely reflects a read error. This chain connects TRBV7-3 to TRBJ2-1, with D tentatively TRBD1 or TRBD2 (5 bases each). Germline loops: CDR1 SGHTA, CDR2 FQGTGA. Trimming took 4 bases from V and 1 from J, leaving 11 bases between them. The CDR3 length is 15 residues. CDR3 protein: CASSSTGLSYNEQFL. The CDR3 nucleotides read TGTGCCAGCAGCTCGACGGGGCTGTCCTACAATGAGCAGTTCTTA.

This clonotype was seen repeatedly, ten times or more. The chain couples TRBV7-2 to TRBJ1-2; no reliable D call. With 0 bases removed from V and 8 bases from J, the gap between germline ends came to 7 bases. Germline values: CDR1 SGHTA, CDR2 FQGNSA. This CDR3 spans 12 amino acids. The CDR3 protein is CASSLAGRGYTF. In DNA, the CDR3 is TGTGCCAGCAGCTTAGCAGGGCGCGGCTACACCTTC.

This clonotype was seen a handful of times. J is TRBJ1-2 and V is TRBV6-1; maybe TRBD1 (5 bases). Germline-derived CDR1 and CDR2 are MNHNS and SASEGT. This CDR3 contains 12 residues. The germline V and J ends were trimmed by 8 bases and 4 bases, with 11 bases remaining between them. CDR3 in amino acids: CASFGGFYGYTF. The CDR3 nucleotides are TGTGCCAGCTTTGGGGGGTTCTATGGCTACACCTTC.

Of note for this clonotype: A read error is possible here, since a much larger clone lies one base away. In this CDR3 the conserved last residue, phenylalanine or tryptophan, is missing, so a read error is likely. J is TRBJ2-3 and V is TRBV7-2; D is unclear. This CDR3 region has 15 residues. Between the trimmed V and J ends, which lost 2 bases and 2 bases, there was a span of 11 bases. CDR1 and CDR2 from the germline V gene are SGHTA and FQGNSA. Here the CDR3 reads CASSLYDRDTDTQYC. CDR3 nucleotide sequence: TGTGCCAGCAGCTTATACGATCGAGACACAGATACGCAGTATTGT.

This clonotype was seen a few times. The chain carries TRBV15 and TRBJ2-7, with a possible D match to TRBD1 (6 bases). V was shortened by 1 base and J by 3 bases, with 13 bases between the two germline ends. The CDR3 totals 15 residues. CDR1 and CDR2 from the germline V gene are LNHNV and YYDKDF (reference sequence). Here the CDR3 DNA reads TGTGCCACCAGCAGAGCTTCACAGGGAGTCTACGAGCAGTACTTC. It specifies CATSRASQGVYEQYF.

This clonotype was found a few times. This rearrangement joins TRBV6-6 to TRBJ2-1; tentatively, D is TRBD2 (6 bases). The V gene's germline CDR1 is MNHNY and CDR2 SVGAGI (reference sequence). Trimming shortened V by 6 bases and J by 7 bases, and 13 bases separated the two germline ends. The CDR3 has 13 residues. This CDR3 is CASSVTGVNEQFF. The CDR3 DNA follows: TGTGCCAGCAGCGTGACGGGGGTGAATGAGCAGTTCTTC.

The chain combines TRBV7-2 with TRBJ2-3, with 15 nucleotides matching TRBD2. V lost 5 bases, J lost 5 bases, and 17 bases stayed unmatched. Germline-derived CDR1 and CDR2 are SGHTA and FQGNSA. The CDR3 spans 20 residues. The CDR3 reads CASSPRPGTSGGLRGDTQYF. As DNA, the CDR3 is TGTGCCAGCAGCCCCCGTCCCGGGACTAGCGGGGGGCTTCGAGGAGATACGCAGTATTTT.

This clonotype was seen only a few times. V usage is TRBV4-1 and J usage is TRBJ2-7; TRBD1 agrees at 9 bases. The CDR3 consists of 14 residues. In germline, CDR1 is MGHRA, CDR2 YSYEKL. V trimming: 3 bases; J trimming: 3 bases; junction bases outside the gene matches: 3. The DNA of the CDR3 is TGCGCCAGCAGCCAGCAGGACAGGGGCTACGAGCAGTACTTC. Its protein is CASSQQDRGYEQYF.

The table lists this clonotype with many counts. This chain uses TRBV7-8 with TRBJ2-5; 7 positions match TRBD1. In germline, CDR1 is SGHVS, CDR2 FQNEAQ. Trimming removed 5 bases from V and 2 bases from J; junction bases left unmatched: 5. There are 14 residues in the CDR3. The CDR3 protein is CASSPGDSQETQYF. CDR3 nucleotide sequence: TGTGCCAGCAGCCCAGGGGACAGTCAAGAGACCCAGTACTTC. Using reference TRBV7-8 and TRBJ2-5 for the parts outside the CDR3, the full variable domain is GAGVSQSPRYKVAKRGQDVALRCDPISGHVSLFWYQQALGQGPEFLTYFQNEAQLDKSGLPSDRFFAERPEGSVSTLKIQRTQQEDSAVYLCASSPGDSQETQYFGPGTRLLVL.

As DNA, the CDR3 is TGTGCCAGCAGTGTGACCTCTCGGGACACTGAAGCTTTCTTT. Its protein product is CASSVTSRDTEAFF. This chain links TRBV2 with TRBJ1-1; the D is unclear. The CDR3 extends over 14 amino acids. Germline CDR1 is SNHLY and CDR2 is FYNNEI. The ends were cut back, 4 bases at V and 3 bases at J, with 12 bases in the middle.

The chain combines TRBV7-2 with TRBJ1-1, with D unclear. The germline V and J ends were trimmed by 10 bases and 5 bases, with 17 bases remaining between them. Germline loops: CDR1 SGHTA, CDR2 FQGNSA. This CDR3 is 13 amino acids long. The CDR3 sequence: CATILPPWTEAFF. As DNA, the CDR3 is TGTGCCACCATACTCCCGCCTTGGACTGAAGCTTTCTTT.

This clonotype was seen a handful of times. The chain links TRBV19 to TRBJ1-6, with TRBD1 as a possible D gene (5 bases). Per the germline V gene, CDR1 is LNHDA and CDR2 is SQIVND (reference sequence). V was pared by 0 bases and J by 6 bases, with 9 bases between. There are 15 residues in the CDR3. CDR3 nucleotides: TGTGCCAGTAGTATAGATCTCGACAGTAATTCACCCCTCCACTTT. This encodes CASSIDLDSNSPLHF.

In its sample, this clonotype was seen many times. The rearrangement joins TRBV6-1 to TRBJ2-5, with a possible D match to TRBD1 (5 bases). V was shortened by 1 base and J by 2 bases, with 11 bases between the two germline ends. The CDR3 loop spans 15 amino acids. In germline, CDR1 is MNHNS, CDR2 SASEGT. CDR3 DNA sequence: TGTGCCAGCAGTGAAGAAGACAGCACGCAAGAGACCCAGTACTTC. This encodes CASSEEDSTQETQYF.

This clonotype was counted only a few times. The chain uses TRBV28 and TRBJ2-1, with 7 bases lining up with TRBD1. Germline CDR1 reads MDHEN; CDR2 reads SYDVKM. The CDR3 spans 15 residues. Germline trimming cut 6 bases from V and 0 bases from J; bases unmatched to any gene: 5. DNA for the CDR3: TGTGCCAGCAGACCCCAGGGGGACTCCTACAATGAGCAGTTCTTC. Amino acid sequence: CASRPQGDSYNEQFF.

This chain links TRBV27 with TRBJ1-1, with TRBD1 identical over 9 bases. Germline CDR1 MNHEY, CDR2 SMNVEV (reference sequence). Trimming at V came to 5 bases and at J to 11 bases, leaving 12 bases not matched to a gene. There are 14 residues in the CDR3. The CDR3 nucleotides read TGTGCCAGCAGTACAAATCCCCGGGACAGGGCTGCTTTCTTT. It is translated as CASSTNPRDRAAFF.

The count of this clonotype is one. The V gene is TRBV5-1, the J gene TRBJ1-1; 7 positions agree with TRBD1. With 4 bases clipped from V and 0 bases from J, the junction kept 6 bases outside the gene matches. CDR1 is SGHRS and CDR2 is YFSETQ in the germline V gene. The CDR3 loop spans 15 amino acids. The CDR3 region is CASSARQGLNTEAFF. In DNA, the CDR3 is TGCGCCAGCAGCGCCAGACAGGGTTTGAACACTGAAGCTTTCTTT.

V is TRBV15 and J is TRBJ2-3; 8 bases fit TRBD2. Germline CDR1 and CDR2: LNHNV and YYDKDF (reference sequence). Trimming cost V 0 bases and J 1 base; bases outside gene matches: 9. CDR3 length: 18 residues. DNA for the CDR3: TGTGCCACCAGCAGAGATATCGGACTAGCCCTCCGCACAGATACGCAGTATTTT. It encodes CATSRDIGLALRTDTQYF.

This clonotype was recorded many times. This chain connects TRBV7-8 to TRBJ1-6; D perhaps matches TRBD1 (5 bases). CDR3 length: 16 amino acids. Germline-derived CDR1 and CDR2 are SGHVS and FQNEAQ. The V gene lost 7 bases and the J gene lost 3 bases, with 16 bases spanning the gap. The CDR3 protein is CASNSRGGYYNSPLHF. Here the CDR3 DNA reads TGTGCCAGCAACTCCCGTGGGGGATACTATAATTCACCCCTCCACTTT.

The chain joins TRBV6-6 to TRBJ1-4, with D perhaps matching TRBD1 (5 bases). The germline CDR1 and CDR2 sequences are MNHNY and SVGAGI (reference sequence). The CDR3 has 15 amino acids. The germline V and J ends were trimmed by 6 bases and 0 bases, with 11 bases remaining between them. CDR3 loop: CASRYDSATNEKLFF. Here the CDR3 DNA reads TGTGCCAGCAGGTACGACAGCGCAACTAATGAAAAACTGTTTTTT.

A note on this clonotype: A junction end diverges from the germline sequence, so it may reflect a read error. CDR3 amino acids: CDSSDPGTVGNEQFF. DNA for the CDR3: TGTGACAGCAGCGATCCTGGGACAGTGGGCAATGAGCAGTTCTTC. The genes are TRBV7-6 and TRBJ2-1; the match to TRBD1 covers 7 bases. The CDR3 has 15 residues. From germline, CDR1 is SGHVS and CDR2 FNYEAQ.

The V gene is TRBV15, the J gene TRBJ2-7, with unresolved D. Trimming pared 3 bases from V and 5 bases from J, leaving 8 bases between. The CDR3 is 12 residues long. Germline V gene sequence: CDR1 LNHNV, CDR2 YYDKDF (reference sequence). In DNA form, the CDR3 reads TGTGCCACCAGCAGCCCCCCCGACGAGCAGTACTTC. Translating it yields CATSSPPDEQYF.